This is a list of T cell receptor beta chains from one sample in a study of blood T cell repertoires in COVID-19. Libraries were prepared by immunoSEQ multiplex PCR; TCRdb keeps only in-frame clonotypes and omits some of them. Seen here are some 350,000 clones, 75% to 90% observed once, and the top ten hold 0.95% to 1.1%. Sequencing input: PBMCs or T cells enriched from blood (not recorded which). These receptors came from a young man who had recovered from COVID-19. Both conserved end residues are part of each CDR3. Each record gives: J gene, V gene, D gene, clone size, CDR3 protein, CDR3 DNA. The D gene is left open where the match is weak. The size entry is marked missing in some rows and otherwise reads once, few, many or a size class.

j_call: TRBJ1-5; v_call: TRBV12-2; d_call: .; clone_size: .; cdr3_aa: CASRLHRGQNQPQHF; cdr3_nt: TGTGCAAGTCGCTTACACAGGGGGCAAAATCAGCCCCAGCATTTT
j_call: TRBJ1-5; v_call: TRBV24-1; d_call: .; clone_size: few; cdr3_aa: CATSASSNQPQHF; cdr3_nt: TGTGCCACCAGTGCGTCTAGCAATCAGCCCCAGCATTTT
j_call: TRBJ1-1; v_call: TRBV11-3; d_call: .; clone_size: .; cdr3_aa: CASSLAGNTEAFF; cdr3_nt: TGTGCCAGCAGCTTAGCGGGGAACACTGAAGCTTTCTTT
j_call: TRBJ1-1; v_call: TRBV28; d_call: TRBD1; clone_size: .; cdr3_aa: CASNRGTEAFF; cdr3_nt: TGTGCCAGCAACAGGGGCACTGAAGCTTTCTTT
j_call: TRBJ1-5; v_call: TRBV6-6; d_call: .; clone_size: .; cdr3_aa: CASSQLSGGPSNQPQHF; cdr3_nt: TGTGCCAGCAGTCAACTCTCGGGGGGACCTAGCAATCAGCCCCAGCATTTT
j_call: TRBJ2-7; v_call: TRBV27; d_call: .; clone_size: few; cdr3_aa: CASIPFRVYEQYF; cdr3_nt: TGTGCCAGCATACCATTTCGGGTGTACGAGCAGTACTTC
j_call: TRBJ1-6; v_call: TRBV5-4; d_call: TRBD1; clone_size: .; cdr3_aa: CASSLDRGRSPLHF; cdr3_nt: TGTGCCAGCAGCTTGGACAGGGGCCGGTCACCCCTCCACTTT
j_call: TRBJ2-7; v_call: TRBV24-1; d_call: TRBD1; clone_size: once; cdr3_aa: CATSQGTGADEQYF; cdr3_nt: TGTGCCACCAGTCAGGGGACAGGGGCCGACGAGCAGTACTTC
j_call: TRBJ1-3; v_call: TRBV3-1/TRBV3-2; d_call: TRBD1; clone_size: once; cdr3_aa: CASRRTGGTGNTIYF; cdr3_nt: TGTGCCAGCAGGAGGACAGGGGGCACAGGAAACACCATATATTTT
j_call: TRBJ2-5; v_call: TRBV5-1; d_call: .; clone_size: .; cdr3_aa: CASRAGAQETQYF; cdr3_nt: TGCGCCAGCAGGGCGGGGGCCCAAGAGACCCAGTACTTC
j_call: TRBJ1-1; v_call: TRBV5-1; d_call: .; clone_size: .; cdr3_aa: CASSLGWDTSGGVVFF; cdr3_nt: TGCGCCAGCAGCTTGGGTTGGGACACAAGTGGTGGGGTTGTTTTCTTT
j_call: TRBJ1-5; v_call: TRBV5-4; d_call: .; clone_size: once; cdr3_aa: CASSLGGANQPQHF; cdr3_nt: TGTGCCAGCAGCTTGGGGGGAGCCAATCAGCCCCAGCATTTT
j_call: TRBJ1-5; v_call: TRBV18; d_call: TRBD1; clone_size: .; cdr3_aa: CASSPQRTGGTYSNQPQHF; cdr3_nt: TGTGCCAGCTCACCCCAGCGGACAGGGGGGACCTATAGCAATCAGCCCCAGCATTTT
j_call: TRBJ2-2; v_call: TRBV5-8; d_call: .; clone_size: .; cdr3_aa: CASSHRQAPTGELFF; cdr3_nt: TGTGCCAGCAGCCATAGACAAGCTCCCACCGGGGAGCTGTTTTTT
j_call: TRBJ1-1; v_call: TRBV25-1; d_call: TRBD1; clone_size: once; cdr3_aa: CASSGRDRSMNTEAFF; cdr3_nt: TGTGCCAGCAGTGGACGGGACAGGAGTATGAACACTGAAGCTTTCTTT
j_call: TRBJ2-3; v_call: TRBV19; d_call: .; clone_size: .; cdr3_aa: CASSLTGHGDTQYF; cdr3_nt: TGTGCCAGTAGTCTGACTGGCCACGGAGATACGCAGTATTTT
j_call: TRBJ2-1; v_call: TRBV7-9; d_call: .; clone_size: .; cdr3_aa: CASSLGTSSLYNEQFF; cdr3_nt: TGTGCCAGCAGCTTGGGGACTTCCTCCTTATACAATGAGCAGTTCTTC
j_call: TRBJ2-2; v_call: TRBV12-3/TRBV12-4; d_call: .; clone_size: few; cdr3_aa: CASRQLATGELFF; cdr3_nt: TGTGCCAGCCGCCAGCTAGCCACCGGGGAGCTGTTTTTT
j_call: TRBJ1-4; v_call: TRBV20-1; d_call: .; clone_size: .; cdr3_aa: CSASRSATNEKLFF; cdr3_nt: TGCAGTGCTAGTCGGAGTGCAACTAATGAAAAACTGTTTTTT
j_call: TRBJ1-2; v_call: TRBV6-5; d_call: .; clone_size: .; cdr3_aa: CASSYDGQYGYTF; cdr3_nt: TGTGCCAGCAGTTATGACGGACAGTATGGCTACACCTTC
j_call: TRBJ2-3; v_call: TRBV5-1; d_call: TRBD1; clone_size: .; cdr3_aa: CASSHRGDTDTQYF; cdr3_nt: TGCGCCAGCAGCCACAGGGGGGACACAGATACGCAGTATTTT
j_call: TRBJ1-5; v_call: TRBV7-9; d_call: TRBD1; clone_size: .; cdr3_aa: CASSLGGQQAAPQHF; cdr3_nt: TGTGCCAGCAGCTTAGGGGGACAGCAAGCAGCGCCCCAGCATTTT
j_call: TRBJ1-2; v_call: TRBV6-4; d_call: .; clone_size: .; cdr3_aa: CASSTGRLYGYTF; cdr3_nt: TGTGCCAGCAGCACGGGGAGGCTATATGGCTACACCTTC
j_call: TRBJ2-7; v_call: TRBV6-5; d_call: .; clone_size: .; cdr3_aa: CASGFKGDYEQYF; cdr3_nt: TGTGCCAGTGGATTCAAGGGGGATTACGAGCAGTACTTC
j_call: TRBJ1-1; v_call: TRBV27; d_call: .; clone_size: .; cdr3_aa: CASSGTSGSVTEAFF; cdr3_nt: TGTGCCAGCAGTGGCACGTCAGGGTCCGTCACTGAAGCTTTCTTT
j_call: TRBJ2-7; v_call: TRBV6-6; d_call: .; clone_size: .; cdr3_aa: CASLPNPQGGEQYF; cdr3_nt: TGTGCCAGCCTACCAAATCCTCAGGGGGGCGAGCAGTACTTC
j_call: TRBJ1-1; v_call: TRBV14; d_call: .; clone_size: .; cdr3_aa: CASSQSPRITEAFF; cdr3_nt: TGTGCCAGCAGCCAGTCCCCGCGGATCACTGAAGCTTTCTTT
j_call: TRBJ2-7; v_call: TRBV9; d_call: TRBD1; clone_size: .; cdr3_aa: CASSLGTGSYEQYF; cdr3_nt: TGTGCCAGCAGCCTAGGGACAGGGAGCTACGAGCAGTACTTC
j_call: TRBJ2-5; v_call: TRBV4-2; d_call: TRBD2; clone_size: .; cdr3_aa: CASSQVGTSGGQETQYF; cdr3_nt: TGTGCCAGCAGCCAAGTTGGCACTAGCGGGGGGCAAGAGACCCAGTACTTC
j_call: TRBJ1-1; v_call: TRBV3-1/TRBV3-2; d_call: .; clone_size: .; cdr3_aa: CASSPTRRAPRDTEAFF; cdr3_nt: TGTGCCAGCAGCCCTACACGCCGGGCCCCGAGGGACACTGAAGCTTTCTTT
j_call: TRBJ2-7; v_call: TRBV2; d_call: TRBD2; clone_size: .; cdr3_aa: CASTSGVSSYEQYF; cdr3_nt: TGTGCCAGCACTAGCGGGGTGAGCTCCTACGAGCAGTACTTC
j_call: TRBJ1-6; v_call: TRBV4-3; d_call: .; clone_size: .; cdr3_aa: CASSQTEILLSPLHF; cdr3_nt: TGCGCCAGCAGCCAAACAGAGATCTTACTTTCACCCCTCCACTTT
j_call: TRBJ2-7; v_call: TRBV3-1/TRBV3-2; d_call: TRBD1; clone_size: .; cdr3_aa: CASSLGTVYYEQYF; cdr3_nt: TGTGCCAGCAGCCTAGGGACAGTATACTACGAGCAGTACTTC
j_call: TRBJ1-5; v_call: TRBV6-2/TRBV6-3; d_call: .; clone_size: few; cdr3_aa: CASSYSGRGQPQHF; cdr3_nt: TGTGCCAGCAGTTACTCAGGGCGGGGTCAGCCCCAGCATTTT
j_call: TRBJ1-2; v_call: TRBV14; d_call: .; clone_size: .; cdr3_aa: CASSREENYGYTF; cdr3_nt: TGTGCCAGCAGCCGGGAGGAGAACTATGGCTACACCTTC
j_call: TRBJ2-6; v_call: TRBV7-6; d_call: .; clone_size: .; cdr3_aa: CASSLGQASGANVLTF; cdr3_nt: TGTGCCAGCAGCTTAGGACAGGCCTCTGGGGCCAACGTCCTGACTTTC
j_call: TRBJ1-5; v_call: TRBV7-2; d_call: TRBD1; clone_size: .; cdr3_aa: CASSLTGGVGQPQHF; cdr3_nt: TGTGCCAGCAGCTTGACAGGGGGAGTAGGGCAGCCCCAGCATTTT
j_call: TRBJ2-7; v_call: TRBV15; d_call: TRBD1; clone_size: .; cdr3_aa: CATGGQGTYEQYF; cdr3_nt: TGTGCCACCGGAGGACAGGGGACCTACGAGCAGTACTTC
j_call: TRBJ2-7; v_call: TRBV6-5; d_call: TRBD1; clone_size: .; cdr3_aa: CASSSLGTGGFDEQYF; cdr3_nt: TGTGCCAGCAGTTCCTTAGGGACAGGGGGTTTCGACGAGCAGTACTTC
j_call: TRBJ1-4; v_call: TRBV6-5; d_call: .; clone_size: .; cdr3_aa: CASSYVYGGEKLFF; cdr3_nt: TGTGCCAGCAGTTACGTATACGGGGGGGAAAAACTGTTTTTT
j_call: TRBJ2-3; v_call: TRBV9; d_call: TRBD2; clone_size: .; cdr3_aa: CASSVSGTRVADTQYF; cdr3_nt: TGTGCCAGCAGCGTAAGCGGGACTAGAGTCGCAGATACGCAGTATTTT
j_call: TRBJ1-3; v_call: TRBV4-2; d_call: .; clone_size: .; cdr3_aa: CASSPTVPKSGNTIYF; cdr3_nt: TGTGCCAGCAGCCCGACAGTGCCGAAATCCGGAAACACCATATATTTT
j_call: TRBJ1-1; v_call: TRBV10-3; d_call: .; clone_size: .; cdr3_aa: CAIRTVGTEAFF; cdr3_nt: TGTGCCATCAGGACAGTGGGCACTGAAGCTTTCTTT
j_call: TRBJ1-6; v_call: TRBV5-4; d_call: TRBD1; clone_size: .; cdr3_aa: CASSRATGGNSPLHF; cdr3_nt: TGTGCCAGCAGCCGGGCGACAGGGGGGAATTCACCCCTCCACTTT
j_call: TRBJ2-7; v_call: TRBV6-5; d_call: .; clone_size: once; cdr3_aa: CASSYSDGAYEQYF; cdr3_nt: TGTGCCAGCAGTTACTCCGACGGAGCCTACGAGCAGTACTTC
j_call: TRBJ2-2; v_call: TRBV2; d_call: TRBD1; clone_size: .; cdr3_aa: CASFPQWAGGGSGELFF; cdr3_nt: TGTGCCAGCTTTCCCCAATGGGCAGGGGGCGGGTCCGGGGAGCTGTTTTTT
j_call: TRBJ2-7; v_call: TRBV18; d_call: .; clone_size: .; cdr3_aa: CASSPPHTKYEQYF; cdr3_nt: TGTGCCAGCTCACCACCTCATACTAAGTACGAGCAGTACTTC
j_call: TRBJ1-3; v_call: TRBV7-9; d_call: .; clone_size: .; cdr3_aa: CASSLSLSGNTIYF; cdr3_nt: TGTGCCAGCAGCTTAAGTCTATCTGGAAACACCATATATTTT
j_call: TRBJ1-2; v_call: TRBV28; d_call: .; clone_size: once; cdr3_aa: CASSPPRDYGYTF; cdr3_nt: TGTGCCAGCAGTCCTCCCCGGGACTATGGCTACACCTTC
j_call: TRBJ2-1; v_call: TRBV7-6; d_call: TRBD2; clone_size: few; cdr3_aa: CASSLGLLAGSYNEQFF; cdr3_nt: TGTGCCAGCAGCTTAGGCCTCCTAGCGGGGTCCTACAATGAGCAGTTCTTC
j_call: TRBJ2-3; v_call: TRBV7-9; d_call: TRBD2; clone_size: .; cdr3_aa: CASSLVGTSGPTDTQYF; cdr3_nt: TGTGCCAGCAGCTTAGTGGGGACTAGCGGACCCACAGATACGCAGTATTTT
j_call: TRBJ2-7; v_call: TRBV19; d_call: .; clone_size: .; cdr3_aa: CASSSQVSYEQYF; cdr3_nt: TGTGCCAGTAGTTCACAGGTCTCCTACGAGCAGTACTTC